This T cell receptor beta chain was documented in a study of T cell responses to AZD1222 COVID-19 vaccine. CDR3 length: 14 amino acids. The germline V gene has CDR1 SGHTS and CDR2 YDEGEE. Unmatched junction bases numbered 4, after V lost 3 bases and J lost 7 bases. General observations from the study: Researchers took repertoire samples only after the peak T cell response had come.

Sequenced by immunoSEQ multiplex PCR; TCRdb stores in-frame clones only, minus some. This sample has roughly 180,000 clones; about 91% occur once, and the top ten carry 1.5% to 2%. Concerning this clone: Antigen unknown.

The sequence was collected from an adult in good health. The sequences come from peripheral blood, collected on day 0 of AZD1222 vaccination. The genes are TRBV5-8 and TRBJ2-1; TRBD1 agrees at 10 bases. The CDR3 reads CASSSGQGRNEQFF. DNA for the CDR3: TGTGCCAGCAGCTCGGGACAGGGGCGGAATGAGCAGTTCTTC.